This T cell receptor (beta chain) derives from a study of T cell responses to AZD1222 COVID-19 vaccine. The CDR3 loop spans 16 amino acids. Germline-derived CDR1 and CDR2 are SGHNT and YENEEA. V was trimmed by 5 bases and J by 8 bases, leaving 22 bases between them. Note on this clone: Antigen unknown.

General study results and limits: Donors were chiefly white British, with a greater number of females, and clonal diversity was perhaps underestimated. In all cases, repertoires were sampled only after the peak T cell response.

TCRdb keeps only in-frame clones here, not all; method: immunoSEQ multiplex PCR. The sample consists of 95,000 or so clones, more than 70% of them appearing once. The starting material was peripheral blood, obtained on day 0 of AZD1222 vaccination. This clonotype originated in an adult in good health. The rearrangement links TRBV11-3 to TRBJ2-1, with D possibly being TRBD1 (6 bases). The CDR3 spells CASSGNPTGPWDEQFF. CDR3 DNA sequence: TGTGCCAGCAGCGGCAACCCTACAGGGCCCTGGGATGAGCAGTTCTTC. The complete variable domain, with remaining parts taken from reference TRBV11-3 and TRBJ2-1, reads EAGVVQSPRYKIIEKKQPVAFWCNPISGHNTLYWYLQNLGQGPELLIRYENEEAVDDSQLPKDRFSAERLKGVDSTLKIQPAELGDSAVYLCASSGNPTGPWDEQFFGPGTRLTVL.